These 9 T cell receptor beta chains were all obtained from the same sample, sequenced in a study of T cell clonotyping in hematopoietic cell transplantation. Some clones are missing from TCRdb's copy, which holds only in-frame ones; the method was immunoSEQ multiplex PCR. The sample shows about 41,000 clones, 95% of them seen only once. Sequenced sample: peripheral blood mononuclear cells. These receptor sequences come from a man younger than 45 in good health. Some clones in this sample may be carry-over from other donors' samples.

This rearrangement joins TRBV9 to TRBJ1-1; D uncertain. Germline V lookup: CDR1 SGDLS, CDR2 YYNGEE. This CDR3 comprises 14 residues. V lost 3 bases and J lost 0, with 9 bases in between. The DNA of the CDR3 is TGTGCCAGCAGCGCGCTAGTCGTGAACACTGAAGCTTTCTTT. It yields the protein CASSALVVNTEAFF.

The chain recombines TRBV19 with TRBJ2-1, with 8 bases matching TRBD2. Germline CDR1 LNHDA, CDR2 SQIVND (reference sequence). The length of the CDR3 is 16 residues. Unmatched junction bases numbered 9, after V lost 4 bases and J lost 4 bases. In DNA form, the CDR3 reads TGTGCCAGTAGTAAAGGCCTCGGGGGGGGATACAATGAGCAGTTCTTC. The encoded protein is CASSKGLGGGYNEQFF.

This chain links TRBV6-5 with TRBJ2-2; unclear D gene. CDR3 length equals 14 residues. Trimming took off 4 bases at V and 1 base at J, with 7 bases between the two ends. Germline CDR1 reads MNHEY; CDR2 reads SVGAGI. Here the CDR3 DNA reads TGTGCCAGCAGTTTCCAAGAGAACACCGGGGAGCTGTTTTTT. Amino acids: CASSFQENTGELFF.

The chain employs TRBV14 and TRBJ2-3, with 7 bases aligning to TRBD2. CDR3 length equals 18 residues. Germline loops: CDR1 SGHDN, CDR2 FVKESK. Trimming took 5 bases from V and 1 from J; bases not matched to a gene: 15. The CDR3 loop reads CASSGPYRGGPGTDTQYF. CDR3 sequence (DNA): TGTGCCAGCAGCGGTCCTTATCGGGGAGGGCCCGGCACAGATACGCAGTATTTT. The whole variable domain, remainder taken from reference TRBV14 and TRBJ2-3, is EAGVTQFPSHSVIEKGQTVTLRCDPISGHDNLYWYRRVMGKEIKFLLHFVKESKQDESGMPNNRFLAERTGGTYSTLKVQPAELEDSGVYFCASSGPYRGGPGTDTQYFGPGTRLTVL.

V and J are TRBV5-1 and TRBJ2-7, with D perhaps matching TRBD2 (5 bases). The germline V gene has CDR1 SGHRS and CDR2 YFSETQ. This CDR3 is 12 amino acids long. The CDR3 DNA sequence: TGCGCTTCGGCGGGCTCGACCTACGAGCAGTACTTC. Its protein is CASAGSTYEQYF.

The chain carries TRBV19 and TRBJ2-1, with D perhaps TRBD1 (5 bases). Germline CDR1 reads LNHDA; CDR2 reads SQIVND (reference sequence). This CDR3 comprises 18 residues. V gave up 2 bases and J gave up 7 bases, with 24 bases separating them. This chain's CDR3 is CASSIILVSQGYRNEQFF. The CDR3 nucleotides read TGTGCCAGTAGTATAATCCTAGTATCCCAGGGCTATAGGAATGAGCAGTTCTTC.

This sequence joins TRBV25-1 and TRBJ2-3, with D hard to call. The germline CDR1 and CDR2 sequences are MGHDK and SYGVNS. The CDR3 is made up of 13 amino acids. V shed 6 bases and J shed 7 bases, with 14 bases lying between them. The DNA of the CDR3 is TGTGCCAGCAGGGATCACACCTCGAATACGCAGTATTTT. Protein: CASRDHTSNTQYF.

The rearrangement joins TRBV7-3 to TRBJ2-2; 7 nucleotides line up with TRBD1. The CDR3 is made up of 15 amino acids. Trimming cost V 5 bases and J 1 base; bases outside gene matches: 4. CDR1 and CDR2 from the germline V gene are SGHTA and FQGTGA. CDR3 sequence: CASSPGQVNTGELFF. CDR3 sequence (DNA): TGTGCCAGCAGCCCCGGACAGGTGAACACCGGGGAGCTGTTTTTT.

This clone was recorded only once. The genes are TRBV6-1 and TRBJ1-1; no reliable D call. V lost 1 base and J lost 11, with 8 bases in between. This CDR3 has 11 amino acids. Germline CDR1 is MNHNS and CDR2 is SASEGT. CDR3 protein: CASSEVSEAFF. CDR3 bases: TGTGCCAGCAGTGAAGTGAGTGAGGCTTTCTTT.